This T cell receptor beta chain derives from a study of cytomegalovirus exposure and HLA in healthy donors. General observations from the study: Donors belonging to an Asian-associated ancestry cluster reportedly showed fewer N-insertions in productive TCRs than the roughly 670-donor mean, according to what a later analysis found. There was a cluster of highly shared sequence variants that was likely a sequencing artifact.

The PCR contained 60 Vbeta and 13 Jbeta primers. Assay: immunoSEQ multiplex PCR; the TCRdb copy retains only in-frame clones and omits some. The top ten clones hold about 0.47% of a sample with around 210,000 clones, around 80% of them seen once. In regard to this clone: Antigen: not known.

The CDR3 is 15 amino acids. Germline V gives CDR1 SGHAT, CDR2 FQNNGV. V was trimmed by 3 bases and J by 1 base, leaving 12 bases between them. This clonotype originated in a boy younger than 18 in good health and CMV-seronegative. Material for sequencing was PBMCs. The V and J genes are TRBV11-2 and TRBJ2-5; possibly TRBD2 for D (6 bases). The CDR3 DNA reads as TGTGCCAGCAGCTTCCGGGGGACTCCCCAAGAGACCCAGTACTTC. Protein: CASSFRGTPQETQYF.